The rows below give T cell receptor beta chains drawn from one sample of a study of cytomegalovirus exposure and HLA in healthy donors. Generated by immunoSEQ multiplex PCR, the TCRdb table keeps only in-frame clones and is missing some. Of roughly 80,000 clones detected, approximately 66% appear once; the ten largest clones hold 4% to 4.5%. The specimen sequenced was PBMCs. The receptors were gathered from a male donor in good health and CMV-seropositive. Each CDR3 is given with its conserved first and last residue. A D gene is named only where the DNA matches it firmly. A clone size is listed for some rows: how often the clone was seen (once, few, many), or a class if it is expanded.

d_gene	j_gene	abundance	v_gene	CDR3nt	CDR3aa
TRBD2	TRBJ2-3	.	TRBV5-1	TGCGCCAGCAGCTCCATCGGGCTAGCGGGCTACTCTAGCACAGATACGCAGTATTTT	CASSSIGLAGYSSTDTQYF
.	TRBJ1-1	.	TRBV6-1	TGTGCCAGCAGTGACGTTAGGGGTGGGGCTTTCTTT	CASSDVRGGAFF
.	TRBJ1-1	.	TRBV9	TGTGCCAGCAGCGTGCTGAAAGGGGCCGGAATGAACACTGAAGCTTTCTTT	CASSVLKGAGMNTEAFF
.	TRBJ1-1	.	TRBV28	TGTGCCAGCGTCACGGGGGGGACTGAAGCTTTCTTT	CASVTGGTEAFF
.	TRBJ1-1	.	TRBV2	TGTGCCAGCAGTCGAGACTGGAACACTGAAGCTTTCTTT	CASSRDWNTEAFF
TRBD1	TRBJ2-1	.	TRBV13	TGTGCCAGCAGCTTCCGGACAGGGGTTCATGAGCAGTTCTTC	CASSFRTGVHEQFF
TRBD2	TRBJ2-7	few	TRBV27	TGTGCCAGCAGTTTTGGGACTAGATCCCACGAGCAGTACTTC	CASSFGTRSHEQYF
.	TRBJ1-5	.	TRBV6-1	TGTGCCAGCAGTCCCAGGGAGGGTAATCAGCCCCAGCATTTT	CASSPREGNQPQHF
.	TRBJ1-4	.	TRBV30	TGTGCCTGGAGTGGGGTTACAGGGCGAACTAATGAAAAACTGTTTTTT	CAWSGVTGRTNEKLFF
TRBD1	TRBJ2-2	.	TRBV13	TGTGCCAGCAGCCCCTCTTTGGGACAGGCCAACACCGGGGAGCTGTTTTTT	CASSPSLGQANTGELFF
.	TRBJ1-1	.	TRBV7-9	TGTGCCAGCAGCCCAGTACAGGGGAACACTGAAGCTTTCTTT	CASSPVQGNTEAFF
.	TRBJ1-5	.	TRBV25-1	.	CASSSSDRPPNQPQHF
.	TRBJ2-7	.	TRBV6-5	TGTGCCAGCAGTGAAGGGGTTACCTACGAGCAGTACTTC	CASSEGVTYEQYF
.	TRBJ2-3	.	TRBV7-3	TGTGCCAGCAGCTTAAACCCCGGGGCGGGGCATGGAGATACGCAGTATTTT	CASSLNPGAGHGDTQYF
.	TRBJ2-7	.	TRBV28	TGTGCCAGCAGTTTATTGCGCTACGAGCAGTACTTC	CASSLLRYEQYF
TRBD1	TRBJ2-7	.	TRBV5-1	TGCGCCAGCAGCGTCGGACAGGGGATATACGAGCAGTACTTC	CASSVGQGIYEQYF
.	TRBJ1-1	.	TRBV5-8	TGTGCCAGCAGCCTAGCCCGCAGTAGCACTGAAGCTTTCTTT	CASSLARSSTEAFF
.	TRBJ2-3	.	TRBV7-3	TGTGCCAGCAGCCCTATCGGAGGAGCTAGCACAGATACGCAGTATTTT	CASSPIGGASTDTQYF
.	TRBJ2-5	once	TRBV4-2	TGTGCCAGCAGCCAAGATCTAGCGAACAGTGACATCTTCCAAGAGACCCAGTACTTC	CASSQDLANSDIFQETQYF
TRBD2	TRBJ2-3	.	TRBV19	TGTGCCAGTAGCCCCCGGGGAGCGGGAAGGGCAGATACGCAGTATTTT	CASSPRGAGRADTQYF
.	TRBJ1-1	few	TRBV9	TGTGCCAGCAGCGTAGCTACCCTCGGGAACACTGAAGCTTTCTTT	CASSVATLGNTEAFF
.	TRBJ1-6	.	TRBV6-6	TGTGCCAGCACCCCCGGCAGGGAGGAATCACCCCTCCACTTT	CASTPGREESPLHF
.	TRBJ2-7	once	TRBV6-1	TGTGCCAGCAGTGGTAGGGGGGGCTCCTACGAGCAGTACTTC	CASSGRGGSYEQYF
.	TRBJ1-5	.	TRBV6-6	TGTGCCAGCAGACCCCTTCAGGGGAGCAATCAGCCCCAGCATTTT	CASRPLQGSNQPQHF
.	TRBJ2-3	few	TRBV5-8	TGTGCCAGCAGCTTGGGGCGGGACAGCCTTTTTTCTAGCACAGATACGCAGTATTTT	CASSLGRDSLFSSTDTQYF
TRBD1	TRBJ1-2	.	TRBV6-5	TGTGCCAGCAGTTACGGGACAGATTATGGCTACACCTTC	CASSYGTDYGYTF
TRBD2	TRBJ2-2	.	TRBV13	TGTGCCAGCAGCCTCAGGACTAGCGGACTGCCCCCCGGGGAGCTGTTTTTT	CASSLRTSGLPPGELFF
.	TRBJ1-1	once	TRBV4-1	TGCGCCAGCCGAACCCTTCGCGGGGAAGCTTTCTTT	CASRTLRGEAFF
TRBD1	TRBJ1-1	.	TRBV7-2	TGTGCCAGCAGCTTAGAAGGCAGGGGGCTATCTGAAGCTTTCTTT	CASSLEGRGLSEAFF
.	TRBJ2-1	.	TRBV18	TGTGCCAGCTCCCCGAAATCGAGCTCCTACAATGAGCAGTTCTTC	CASSPKSSSYNEQFF
TRBD2	TRBJ2-3	.	TRBV7-2	TGTGCCAGCAGCCCACGACTAGCGGGAGCCACAGATACGCAGTATTTT	CASSPRLAGATDTQYF
TRBD1	TRBJ2-1	.	TRBV4-3	TGCGCCAGCAGCCTAGGGGGCATAGCAGTTGAGCAGTTCTTC	CASSLGGIAVEQFF
.	TRBJ2-7	.	TRBV28	TGTGCCAGCAGGCACGCACTCTCCTACGAGCAGTACTTC	CASRHALSYEQYF
TRBD1	TRBJ2-7	.	TRBV28	TGTGCCAGCAGTTTGTCGGGACAGGCCTACGAGCAGTACTTC	CASSLSGQAYEQYF
TRBD2	TRBJ2-5	few	TRBV4-2	TGTGCCAGCAGCCAAGAAGGGGGACTAGCGGGAGACGGCGAGACCCAGTACTTC	CASSQEGGLAGDGETQYF
TRBD2	TRBJ2-2	few	TRBV9	TGTGCCAGCGGGCAGGCTAGCGGGGGGGAAACCGGGGAGCTGTTTTTT	CASGQASGGETGELFF
TRBD1	TRBJ2-7	.	TRBV25-1	TGTGCCAGCAGTTTGGGTACAGGGGTGGCCCCCCACTACGAGCAGTACTTC	CASSLGTGVAPHYEQYF
.	TRBJ2-6	.	TRBV7-3	TGTGCCAGCAGCCTCGAGGGTAGTGGGGCCAACGTCCTGACTTTC	CASSLEGSGANVLTF
TRBD1	TRBJ1-1	once	TRBV6-6	TGTGCCAGCAGCAGACAGGGAGGAAACACTGAAGCTTTCTTT	CASSRQGGNTEAFF
.	TRBJ2-1	.	TRBV7-8	TGTGCCAGCAGCGCCTTGGACAGCCTCTATGAGCAGTTCTTC	CASSALDSLYEQFF
.	TRBJ2-7	once	TRBV28	TGTGCCAGCAGTCTATCACAGGAGTCCTCCTACGAGCAGTACTTC	CASSLSQESSYEQYF
.	TRBJ2-6	few	TRBV14	TGTGCCAGCAGCCCCCTGGGGCTAGCTGGGGCCAACGTCCTGACTTTC	CASSPLGLAGANVLTF
TRBD2	TRBJ2-5	.	TRBV5-4	TGTGCCAGCAGCTCTGGGACTAGCGGAACCCAGTACTTC	CASSSGTSGTQYF
.	TRBJ2-2	.	TRBV11-3	TGTGCCAGCAGCGCGCAGAGGACCGGGGAGCTGTTTTTT	CASSAQRTGELFF
.	TRBJ1-5	.	TRBV29-1	TGCAGCGTTGATACCAGGCAAATATTTCAGCCCCAGCATTTT	CSVDTRQIFQPQHF
.	TRBJ1-5	.	TRBV5-1	TGCGCCAGCAGCATGGACGGTAGCAATCAGCCCCAGCATTTT	CASSMDGSNQPQHF
.	TRBJ2-7	.	TRBV5-6	TGTGCCAGCAGCTTTAGCAGGGCACCCTACGAGCAGTACTTC	CASSFSRAPYEQYF
.	TRBJ2-7	.	TRBV7-2	TGTGCCAGCAGCTTAGTGGGGCCCCCCTACGAGCAGTACTTC	CASSLVGPPYEQYF
.	TRBJ1-1	.	TRBV19	TGTGCCAGTAGTCCGCAGGGGCGAGGGAACACTGAAGCTTTCTTT	CASSPQGRGNTEAFF
.	TRBJ1-2	.	TRBV5-6	TGTGCCAGCAGCCAGACCAGGACACGGAAGGCATGTGGCTACACCTTC	CASSQTRTRKACGYTF
TRBD1	TRBJ2-7	.	TRBV6-1	TGTGCCATCTCACAGGGGGCTATTGGGGAGCAGTACTTC	CAISQGAIGEQYF